This T cell receptor beta chain was documented in a study of B cell selection in AIRE deficiency. The study, taken as a whole, reports: Only around a tenth of around 3,900 shared Treg sequences were patient-specific; roughly 30% healthy-specific. AIRE-deficient Tconv and Treg repertoires matched healthy donors in TCRBV, CDR3 length, diversity.

Per the germline V gene, CDR1 is MNHEY and CDR2 is SMNVEV (reference sequence). The V segment lost 5 bases and the J segment 2 bases; nucleotides outside the gene matches: 4. The CDR3 totals 14 residues. Sorting defined conventional CD4 T cells as CD4+CD127+. In the original workflow: Conventional T cell pools: 1x10^5 or so distinct patient, around 1.5x10^5 donor TCRbeta sequences. Generated by immunoSEQ multiplex PCR, the TCRdb table keeps only in-frame clones and is missing some. V and J calls and clone size are as listed in that table; D and trimming were resolved from the DNA. Among under 30,000 clones listed, just under 97% were seen once. Worth noting for this clone: The antigen is unknown.

V is TRBV27 and J is TRBJ2-5; 8 bases align to TRBD1. The TCR originated in a human donor in good health. Sequenced material: CD4+CD127+ conventional T cells sorted from PBMCs. The CDR3 sequence is CASSRQGAQETQYF. CDR3 DNA: TGTGCCAGCAGTCGTCAGGGGGCTCAAGAGACCCAGTACTTC.